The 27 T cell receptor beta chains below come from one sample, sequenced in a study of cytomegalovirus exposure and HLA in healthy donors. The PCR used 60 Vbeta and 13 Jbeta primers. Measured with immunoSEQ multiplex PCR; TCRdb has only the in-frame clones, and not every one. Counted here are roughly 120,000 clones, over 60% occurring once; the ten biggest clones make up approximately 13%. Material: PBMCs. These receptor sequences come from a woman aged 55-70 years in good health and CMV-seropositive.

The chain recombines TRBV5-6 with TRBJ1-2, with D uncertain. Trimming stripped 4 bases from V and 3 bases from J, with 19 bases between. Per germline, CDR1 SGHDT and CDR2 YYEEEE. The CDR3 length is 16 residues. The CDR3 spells CASSLAGRGGDYGYTF. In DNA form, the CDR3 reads TGTGCCAGCAGCCTGGCCGGACGGGGTGGGGACTATGGCTACACCTTC.

CDR3 loop: CASSLVDRGSEKLFF. CDR3 nucleotide sequence: TGTGCCAGCAGCTTGGTCGACAGGGGAAGTGAAAAACTGTTTTTT. The chain is built from TRBV5-6 and TRBJ1-4; TRBD1 agrees at 8 bases. This CDR3 is 15 amino acids long. V shed 0 bases and J 7 bases; nucleotides not matched to a gene: 5. Germline CDR1 SGHDT, CDR2 YYEEEE.

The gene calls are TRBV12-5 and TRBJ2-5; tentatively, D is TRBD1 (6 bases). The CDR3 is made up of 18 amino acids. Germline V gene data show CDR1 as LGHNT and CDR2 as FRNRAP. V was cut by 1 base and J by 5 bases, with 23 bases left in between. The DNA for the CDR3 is TGTGCTAGTGGTTTGGCTCCGGTGGCACAGGGTTCCACGGAGACCCAGTACTTC. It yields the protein CASGLAPVAQGSTETQYF. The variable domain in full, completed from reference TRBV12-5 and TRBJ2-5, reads DARVTQTPRHKVTEMGQEVTMRCQPILGHNTVFWYRQTMMQGLELLAYFRNRAPLDDSGMPKDRFSAEMPDATLATLKIQPSEPRDSAVYFCASGLAPVAQGSTETQYFGPGTRLLVL.

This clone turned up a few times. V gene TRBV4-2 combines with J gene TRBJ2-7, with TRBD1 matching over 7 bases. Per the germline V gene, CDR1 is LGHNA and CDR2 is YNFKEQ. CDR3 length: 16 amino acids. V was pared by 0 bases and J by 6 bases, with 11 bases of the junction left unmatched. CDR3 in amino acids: CASSQEQAGGTSEQYF. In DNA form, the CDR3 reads TGTGCCAGCAGCCAAGAACAGGCAGGGGGAACGTCCGAGCAGTACTTC.

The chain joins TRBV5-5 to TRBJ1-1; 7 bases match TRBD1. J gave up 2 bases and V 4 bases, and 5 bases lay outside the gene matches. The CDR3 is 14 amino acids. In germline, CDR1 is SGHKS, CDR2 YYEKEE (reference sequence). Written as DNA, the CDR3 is TGTGCCAGCAGCGACGGACAGGTAAACACTGAAGCTTTCTTT. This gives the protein CASSDGQVNTEAFF. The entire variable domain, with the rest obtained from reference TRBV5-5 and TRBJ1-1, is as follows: DAGVTQSPTHLIKTRGQQVTLRCSPISGHKSVSWYQQVLGQGPQFIFQYYEKEERGRGNFPDRFSARQFPNYSSELNVNALLLGDSALYLCASSDGQVNTEAFFGQGTRLTVV.

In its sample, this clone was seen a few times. CDR3 sequence reads: CASRRPSDQETQYF. CDR3 sequence (DNA): TGTGCCAGCAGGCGCCCAAGCGATCAAGAGACCCAGTACTTC. V and J are TRBV6-6 and TRBJ2-5, with D unresolved. Per the germline V gene, CDR1 is MNHNY and CDR2 is SVGAGI (reference sequence). V was clipped by 6 bases and J by 2 bases, with 13 bases between them. The CDR3 covers 14 residues.

DNA of the CDR3: TGTGCCAGCAGTGATCATGGGACAGGGGGCACTGAAGCTTTCTTT. Translation: CASSDHGTGGTEAFF. The rearrangement uses TRBV2 and TRBJ1-1; 11 bases are a match to TRBD1. Germline CDR1 and CDR2: SNHLY and FYNNEI. The CDR3 covers 15 residues. V shed 3 bases and J 4 bases; nucleotides not matched to a gene: 4.

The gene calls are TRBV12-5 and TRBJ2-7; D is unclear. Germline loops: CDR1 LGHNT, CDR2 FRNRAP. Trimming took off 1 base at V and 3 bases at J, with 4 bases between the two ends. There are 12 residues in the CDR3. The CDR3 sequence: CASGLDFYEQYF. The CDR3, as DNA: TGTGCTAGTGGTTTGGACTTCTACGAGCAGTACTTC.

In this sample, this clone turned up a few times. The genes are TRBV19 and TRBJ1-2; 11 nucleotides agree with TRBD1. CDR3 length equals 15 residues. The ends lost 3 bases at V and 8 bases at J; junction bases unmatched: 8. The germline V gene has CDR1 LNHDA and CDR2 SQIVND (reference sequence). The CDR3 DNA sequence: TGTGCCAGTAGTATGAATGGACAGGGGGCGCGGGGCTACACCTTC. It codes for CASSMNGQGARGYTF.

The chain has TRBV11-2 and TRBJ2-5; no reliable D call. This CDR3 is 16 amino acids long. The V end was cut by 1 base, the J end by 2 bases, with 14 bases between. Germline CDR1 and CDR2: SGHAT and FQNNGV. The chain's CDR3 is CASSLAGLKVQETQYF. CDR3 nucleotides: TGTGCCAGCAGCTTAGCAGGCTTAAAAGTACAAGAGACCCAGTACTTC.

CDR3 sequence (DNA): TGCGCCAGCAGTTCAGAACGCCAGGGGGATTTGGTAGATACGCAGTATTTT. It encodes CASSSERQGDLVDTQYF. The chain is built from TRBV5-1 and TRBJ2-3; TRBD1 matches at 7 bases. The CDR3 runs 17 residues. J lost 5 bases, V lost 5 bases, and 17 bases had no gene match. From germline, CDR1 is SGHRS and CDR2 YFSETQ.

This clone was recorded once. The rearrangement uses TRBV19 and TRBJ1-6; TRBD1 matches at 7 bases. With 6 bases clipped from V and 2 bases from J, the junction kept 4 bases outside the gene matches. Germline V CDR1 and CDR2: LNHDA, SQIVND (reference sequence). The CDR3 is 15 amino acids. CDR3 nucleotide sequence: TGTGCCAGTAGCAGGGACAGACCCTATAATTCACCCCTCCACTTT. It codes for CASSRDRPYNSPLHF.

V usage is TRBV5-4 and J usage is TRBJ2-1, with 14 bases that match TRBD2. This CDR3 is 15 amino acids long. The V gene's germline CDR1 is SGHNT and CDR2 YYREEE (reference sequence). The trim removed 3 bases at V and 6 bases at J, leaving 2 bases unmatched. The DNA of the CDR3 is TGTGCCAGCAGCTCTGGACTAGCGGGGGGCAATGAGCAGTTCTTC. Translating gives CASSSGLAGGNEQFF.

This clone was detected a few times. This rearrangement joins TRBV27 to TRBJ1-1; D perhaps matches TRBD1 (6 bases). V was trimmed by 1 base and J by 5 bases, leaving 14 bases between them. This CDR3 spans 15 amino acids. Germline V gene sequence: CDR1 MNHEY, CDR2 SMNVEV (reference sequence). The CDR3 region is CASSLFGAGATEAFF. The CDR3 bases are TGTGCCAGCAGTTTATTCGGGGCAGGGGCAACTGAAGCTTTCTTT.

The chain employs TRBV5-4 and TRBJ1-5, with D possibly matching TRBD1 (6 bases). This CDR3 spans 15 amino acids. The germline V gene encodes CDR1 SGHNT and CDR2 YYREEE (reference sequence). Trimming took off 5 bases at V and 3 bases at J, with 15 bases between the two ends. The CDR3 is CASRSPRGDNQPQHF. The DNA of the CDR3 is TGTGCCAGCAGATCTCCCAGGGGTGACAATCAGCCCCAGCATTTT.

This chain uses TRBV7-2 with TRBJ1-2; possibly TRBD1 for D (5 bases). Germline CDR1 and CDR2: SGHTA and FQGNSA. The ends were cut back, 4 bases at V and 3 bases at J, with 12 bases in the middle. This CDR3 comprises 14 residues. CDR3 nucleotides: TGTGCCAGCAGCTCCGGCGGGGGGTACTATGGCTACACCTTC. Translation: CASSSGGGYYGYTF.

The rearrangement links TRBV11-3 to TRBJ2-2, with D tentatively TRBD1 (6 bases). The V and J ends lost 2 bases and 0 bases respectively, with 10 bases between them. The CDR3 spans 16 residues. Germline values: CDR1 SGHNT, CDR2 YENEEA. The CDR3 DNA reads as TGTGCCAGCAGCTTACACGGACAGACGAACACCGGGGAGCTGTTTTTT. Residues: CASSLHGQTNTGELFF.

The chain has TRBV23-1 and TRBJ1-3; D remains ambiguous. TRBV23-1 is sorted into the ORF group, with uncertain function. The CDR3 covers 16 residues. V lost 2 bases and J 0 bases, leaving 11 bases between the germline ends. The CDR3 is CASSQPGRDSGNTIYF. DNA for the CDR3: TGCGCCAGCAGTCAACCCGGGAGAGACTCTGGAAACACCATATATTTT.

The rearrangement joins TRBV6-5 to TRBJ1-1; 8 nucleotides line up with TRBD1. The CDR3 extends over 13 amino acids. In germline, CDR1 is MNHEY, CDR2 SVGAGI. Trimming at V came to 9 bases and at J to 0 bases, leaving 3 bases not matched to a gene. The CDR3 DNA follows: TGTGCCAGTGGACAGGGCCTGAACACTGAAGCTTTCTTT. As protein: CASGQGLNTEAFF.

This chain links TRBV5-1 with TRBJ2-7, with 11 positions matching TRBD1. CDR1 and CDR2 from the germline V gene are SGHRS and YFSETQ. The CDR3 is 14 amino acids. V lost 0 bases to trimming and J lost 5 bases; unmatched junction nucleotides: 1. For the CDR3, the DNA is TGCGCCAGCAGCTTGGGGGGACAGGGGGACGAGCAGTACTTC. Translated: CASSLGGQGDEQYF.

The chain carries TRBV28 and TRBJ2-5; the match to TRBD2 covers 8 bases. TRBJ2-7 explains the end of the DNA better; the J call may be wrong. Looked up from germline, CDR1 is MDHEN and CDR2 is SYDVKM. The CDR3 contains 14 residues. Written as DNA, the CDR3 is TGTGCCACCCAACCAGCGGGAGACTCCTACGAGCAGTACTTC. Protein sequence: CATQPAGDSYEQYF.

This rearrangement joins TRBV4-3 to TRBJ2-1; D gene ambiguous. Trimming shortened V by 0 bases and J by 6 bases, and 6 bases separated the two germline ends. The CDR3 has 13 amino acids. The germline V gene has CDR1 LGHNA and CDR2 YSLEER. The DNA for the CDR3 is TGCGCCAGCAGCCAAGAATTATTCAATGAGCAGTTCTTC. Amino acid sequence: CASSQELFNEQFF.

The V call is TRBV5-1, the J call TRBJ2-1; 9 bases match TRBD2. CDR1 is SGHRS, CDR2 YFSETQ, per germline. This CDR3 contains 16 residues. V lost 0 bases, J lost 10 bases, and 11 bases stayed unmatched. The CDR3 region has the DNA TGCGCCAGCAGCTTGGGGGGACTAGCAAAGGGTGAGGAGCAGTTCTTC. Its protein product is CASSLGGLAKGEEQFF.

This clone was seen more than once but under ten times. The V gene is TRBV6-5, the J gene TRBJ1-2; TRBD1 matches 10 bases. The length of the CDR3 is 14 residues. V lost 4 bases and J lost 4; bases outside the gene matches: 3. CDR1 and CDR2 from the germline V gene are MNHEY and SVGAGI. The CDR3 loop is CASSSDRGIYGYTF. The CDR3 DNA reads TGTGCCAGCAGTTCGGACAGGGGGATCTATGGCTACACCTTC.

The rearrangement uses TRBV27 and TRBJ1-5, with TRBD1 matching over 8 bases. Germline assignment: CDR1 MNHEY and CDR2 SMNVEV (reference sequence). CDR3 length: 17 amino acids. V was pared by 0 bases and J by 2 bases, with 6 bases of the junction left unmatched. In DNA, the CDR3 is TGTGCCAGCAGTTTATCCCAGGGGGCGCGGGGCAATCAGCCCCAGCATTTT. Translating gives CASSLSQGARGNQPQHF.

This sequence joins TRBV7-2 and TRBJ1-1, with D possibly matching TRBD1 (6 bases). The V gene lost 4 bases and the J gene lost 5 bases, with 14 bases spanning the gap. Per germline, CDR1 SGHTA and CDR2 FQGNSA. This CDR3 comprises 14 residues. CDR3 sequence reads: CASSYKPQGTEAFF. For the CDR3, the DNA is TGTGCCAGCAGCTACAAACCCCAGGGGACTGAAGCTTTCTTT.

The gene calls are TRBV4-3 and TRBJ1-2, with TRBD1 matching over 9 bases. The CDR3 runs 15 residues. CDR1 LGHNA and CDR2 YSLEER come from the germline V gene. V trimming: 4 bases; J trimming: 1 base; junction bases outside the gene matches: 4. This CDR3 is CASSRDRDYNYGYTF. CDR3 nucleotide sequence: TGCGCCAGCAGCCGGGACAGGGATTATAACTATGGCTACACCTTC.